This TCR beta chain was recorded in a study of cytomegalovirus exposure and HLA in healthy donors. Sequencing was performed with immunoSEQ multiplex PCR; in TCRdb, only in-frame clones are kept and a portion is missing. The data show approximately 180,000 clones, roughly 89% seen once. CDR1 is SGHVS and CDR2 is FQNEAQ in the germline V gene. The CDR3 consists of 15 residues. V shed 3 bases and J shed 2 bases, with 11 bases lying between them. The sequencing input was PBMCs. The TCR sequence derives from a woman in her 30s in good health and CMV-seronegative. V gene TRBV7-8 combines with J gene TRBJ1-5; the D gene is possibly TRBD1 (6 bases). The CDR3 DNA sequence: TGTGCCAGCAGCTTCGACAGGTCAGGCAATCAGCCCCAGCATTTT. It specifies CASSFDRSGNQPQHF.